The sequence of this T cell receptor beta chain was determined in a study of blood T cell repertoires in COVID-19. Study context: T cells, B-cell-depleted T cells, or PBMCs provided the cDNA or gDNA that served as material.

The protocol was immunoSEQ multiplex PCR, while the TCRdb copy is restricted to in-frame clones and leaves out a portion. The profile shows around 320,000 clones, 90% of them singletons. Between the trimmed V and J ends, which lost 5 bases and 0 bases, there was a span of 8 bases. The CDR3 runs 14 residues. Germline V gene lookup returns CDR1 MDHEN and CDR2 SYDVKM. This clone was recorded only once. This clonotype was obtained from a woman aged 18-29 years with acute COVID-19. Sequencing was performed on PBMCs or T cells enriched from blood (not recorded which). J is TRBJ2-1 and V is TRBV28; D may be TRBD2 (6 bases). The CDR3 sequence: CASSLDYSYNEQFF. CDR3 bases: TGTGCCAGCAGTCTGGACTACTCCTACAATGAGCAGTTCTTC.